This T cell receptor (beta chain) was recorded in a study of blood T cell repertoires in COVID-19. Study at large: The origin of the acute and convalescent COVID-19 samples was the United States, Italy and Spain. Sources were T cells, B-cell-depleted T cells, or PBMCs; the material itself was cDNA or gDNA.

CDR3 length equals 12 residues. Trimming shortened V by 3 bases and J by 10 bases, and 12 bases separated the two germline ends. CDR1 and CDR2 from the germline V gene are SQVTM and ANQGSEA. This clone has only a few counts. Sequencing used immunoSEQ multiplex PCR; TCRdb keeps in-frame clones, though not all of them. This sample has 150,000 to 200,000 clones, with 87% found just once. The genes are TRBV29-1 and TRBJ1-4; D remains ambiguous. The receptor was derived from a woman between 50 and 59 years old with acute or convalescent COVID-19. The sequencing input was peripheral blood. CDR3 bases: TGCAGCGTTGACCCCGGGGAGGGAAAACTGTTTTTT. This sequence encodes CSVDPGEGKLFF.